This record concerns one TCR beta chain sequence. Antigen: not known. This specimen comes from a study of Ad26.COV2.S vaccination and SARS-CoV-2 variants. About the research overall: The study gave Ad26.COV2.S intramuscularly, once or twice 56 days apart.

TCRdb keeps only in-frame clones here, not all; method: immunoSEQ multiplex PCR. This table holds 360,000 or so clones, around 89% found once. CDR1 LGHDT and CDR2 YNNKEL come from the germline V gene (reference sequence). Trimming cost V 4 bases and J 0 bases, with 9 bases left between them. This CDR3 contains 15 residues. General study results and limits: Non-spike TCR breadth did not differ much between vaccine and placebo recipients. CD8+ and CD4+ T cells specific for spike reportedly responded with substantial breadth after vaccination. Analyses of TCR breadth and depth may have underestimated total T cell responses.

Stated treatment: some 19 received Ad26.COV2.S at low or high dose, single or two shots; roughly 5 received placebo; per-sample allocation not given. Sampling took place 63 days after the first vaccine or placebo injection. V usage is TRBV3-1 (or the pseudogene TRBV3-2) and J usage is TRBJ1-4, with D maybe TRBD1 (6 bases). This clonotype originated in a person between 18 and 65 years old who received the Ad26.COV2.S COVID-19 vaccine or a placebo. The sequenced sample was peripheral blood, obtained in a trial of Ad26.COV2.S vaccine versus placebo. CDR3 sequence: CASSPRGATNEKLFF. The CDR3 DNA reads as TGTGCCAGCAGCCCTAGGGGGGCAACTAATGAAAAACTGTTTTTT.